The clone carrying this T cell receptor (beta chain) was recorded a few times. The antigen remains unidentified. The sample comes from a study of blood T cells in healthy people across ages. V lost 2 bases and J lost 2, with 11 bases in between. Germline loops: CDR1 SGHTA, CDR2 FQGNSA. There are 15 residues in the CDR3. Findings and limits, study-wide: Age showed a roughly linear inverse relationship with TCR beta diversity per million T cells. Versus aged donors, long-lived donors had higher diversity and more naive CD4+ cells.

A sample-barcoded 5' primer and a J-beta primer mix were used in a second PCR of about 7 to 11 cycles. TCRdb passed the 5' RACE reads through MiXCR, listing each CDR3 protein once. The sample contains hundreds of thousands of distinct CDR3 sequences, around 62% of which appear only once. The rearrangement joins TRBV7-2 to TRBJ2-3; TRBD1 is a possible D gene (5 bases). The TCR originated in a man aged 25-45 years in good health. Source material: blood. CDR3 region: CASSLLGRVTDTQYF. The DNA of the CDR3 is TGTGCCAGCAGCTTACTCGGCAGGGTCACAGATACGCAGTATTTT.